This T cell receptor (beta chain) was retrieved from a study of control samples from healthy donors and cancer patients. Data came from immunoSEQ multiplex PCR; TCRdb stores just in-frame clones and leaves some out. The table includes over 100,000 clones, roughly 88% detected once. The sequencing sample was made of blood. The clonotype comes from a man aged 35-49 years in good health.

CDR3 loop: CASSLRTPNTEAFF. The CDR3, as DNA: TGTGCCAGCAGTTTAAGGACGCCGAACACTGAAGCTTTCTTT. The chain employs TRBV6-5 and TRBJ1-1; D is ambiguous. This CDR3 has 14 residues. Germline-derived CDR1 and CDR2 are MNHEY and SVGAGI. The V end was cut by 4 bases, the J end by 1 base, with 10 bases between.